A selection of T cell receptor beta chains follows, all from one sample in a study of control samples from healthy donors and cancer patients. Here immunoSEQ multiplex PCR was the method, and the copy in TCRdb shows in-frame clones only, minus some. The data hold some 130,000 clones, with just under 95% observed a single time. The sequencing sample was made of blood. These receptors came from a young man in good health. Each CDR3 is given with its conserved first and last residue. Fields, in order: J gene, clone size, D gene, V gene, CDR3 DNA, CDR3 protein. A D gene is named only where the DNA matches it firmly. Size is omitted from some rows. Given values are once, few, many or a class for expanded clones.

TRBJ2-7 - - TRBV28 TGTGCCAGCAGTAGCCGGGGACCCGACGAGCAGTACTTC CASSSRGPDEQYF
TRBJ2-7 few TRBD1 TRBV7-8 TGTGCCAGCAGCCCACGGACAGGGGGCTCCTACGAGCAGTACTTC CASSPRTGGSYEQYF
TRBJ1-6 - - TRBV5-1 TGCGCCAGCAAACGGTTGGCCACCGATTCACCCCTCCACTTT CASKRLATDSPLHF
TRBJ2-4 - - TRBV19 TGTGCCAGTAGTATAGGTCAGTCCGGTTGGGACATTCAGTACTTC CASSIGQSGWDIQYF
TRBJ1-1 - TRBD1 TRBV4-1 TGCGCCAGCAGCCAGTTAATTACAGGGGCCACTGAAGCTTTCTTT CASSQLITGATEAFF
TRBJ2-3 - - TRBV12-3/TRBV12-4 TGTGCCAGCAGTCTCCTAACAGATACGCAGTATTTT CASSLLTDTQYF
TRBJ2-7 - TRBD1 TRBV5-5 TGTGCCAGCAGCTCGGGACAGGGGGCCTACGAGCAGTACTTC CASSSGQGAYEQYF
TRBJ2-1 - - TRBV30 TGTGCCTGGGGGGGCGGCTACAATGAGCAGTTCTTC CAWGGGYNEQFF
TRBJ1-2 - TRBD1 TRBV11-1 TGTGCCAGCAGCCGAACAGGGGTATATGGCTACACCTTC CASSRTGVYGYTF
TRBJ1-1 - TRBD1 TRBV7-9 TGTGCCAGCATCCTACAGGGGGGAAACAAAGGGAAGAAGACCACTGAAGCTTTCTTT CASILQGGNKGKKTTEAFF
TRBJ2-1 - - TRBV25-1 TGTGCCAGCAGTGAGGGTGGGGCGGGGGCTTACAATGAGCAGTTCTTC CASSEGGAGAYNEQFF
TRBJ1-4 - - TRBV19 TGTGCCAGTAGTCCCGGGGGTAGAGCTAATGAAAAACTGTTTTTT CASSPGGRANEKLFF
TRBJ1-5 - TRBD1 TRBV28 TGTGCCAGCAGTTCCTCGGACAGGGTCAATCAGCCCCAGCATTTT CASSSSDRVNQPQHF
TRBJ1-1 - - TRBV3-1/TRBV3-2 TGTGCCAGCAGCCAACCCGGGAACACTGAAGCTTTCTTT CASSQPGNTEAFF
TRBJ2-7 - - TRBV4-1 TGCGCCAGCAGCCAAACAGGGTCCGAGCAGTACTTC CASSQTGSEQYF
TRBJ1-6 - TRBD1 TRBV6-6 TGTGCCAGCAGTCGGCAGCCCCCCGGACAGGGGAAGAATTCACCCCTCCACTTT CASSRQPPGQGKNSPLHF
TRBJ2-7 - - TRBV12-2 TGTGCAAGTCGCTCAACCTTCAACCCGATCAGGGCGTCCCACGAGCAGTACTTC CASRSTFNPIRASHEQYF
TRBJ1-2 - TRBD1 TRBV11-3 TGTGCCAGCAGAAAAGGGCCTGGGACAGGGACCCTTAACTATGGCTACACCTTC CASRKGPGTGTLNYGYTF
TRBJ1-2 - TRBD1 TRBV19 TGTGCCAGTAGGGCTCCGGGACAGGGAGACTATGGCTACACCTTC CASRAPGQGDYGYTF